This TCR beta chain emerged from a study of cytotoxic CD8 clonotypes in ibrutinib-treated CLL. Study-wide background: The authors obtained response samples at a median of around eleven months of treatment, range 6 to 36. The study's findings and limits: Lymph node repertoires were not studied, and sampling times were unmatched. Rare overall, public clonotypes shrank or held steady under therapy.

The CDR3 spans 13 residues. From germline, CDR1 is SGHAT and CDR2 FQDESV (reference sequence). V lost 5 bases to trimming and J lost 8 bases; unmatched junction nucleotides: 8. Concerning this clone: Antigen specificity is unknown.

The assay was immunoSEQ multiplex PCR, and TCRdb's table has in-frame clones only and misses some. The sample holds approximately 280,000 clones, roughly four fifths seen once. This specimen was PBMCs, taken at disease progression, from a patient treated with ibrutinib. The chain couples TRBV11-1 to TRBJ1-2; 7 bases match TRBD1. The TCR comes from a human donor with chronic lymphocytic leukemia. The CDR3 DNA reads as TGTGCCAGCAGCCCCGACAGGGAGGTCGGCTACACCTTC. It encodes CASSPDREVGYTF.